This T cell receptor beta chain was recorded in a study of blood T cell repertoires in COVID-19. Each participant's cohort was designated according to participant-reported clinical history. Assay: immunoSEQ multiplex PCR; the TCRdb copy retains only in-frame clones and omits some. The sample has some 250,000 clones; roughly nine tenths are singletons. The CDR3 sequence is 17 residues long. CDR1 and CDR2 (germline): SGHDT, YYEEEE. Unmatched junction bases numbered 13, after V lost 4 bases and J lost 5 bases. The sequence was collected from a woman aged 25 to 39 with acute COVID-19. The chain combines TRBV5-6 with TRBJ1-4; TRBD1 matches at 8 bases. The specimen sequenced was PBMCs or T cells enriched from blood (not recorded which). CDR3 region: CASSLGQGYFGNEKLFF. DNA for the CDR3: TGTGCCAGCAGCCTCGGACAGGGATATTTTGGGAATGAAAAACTGTTTTTT.